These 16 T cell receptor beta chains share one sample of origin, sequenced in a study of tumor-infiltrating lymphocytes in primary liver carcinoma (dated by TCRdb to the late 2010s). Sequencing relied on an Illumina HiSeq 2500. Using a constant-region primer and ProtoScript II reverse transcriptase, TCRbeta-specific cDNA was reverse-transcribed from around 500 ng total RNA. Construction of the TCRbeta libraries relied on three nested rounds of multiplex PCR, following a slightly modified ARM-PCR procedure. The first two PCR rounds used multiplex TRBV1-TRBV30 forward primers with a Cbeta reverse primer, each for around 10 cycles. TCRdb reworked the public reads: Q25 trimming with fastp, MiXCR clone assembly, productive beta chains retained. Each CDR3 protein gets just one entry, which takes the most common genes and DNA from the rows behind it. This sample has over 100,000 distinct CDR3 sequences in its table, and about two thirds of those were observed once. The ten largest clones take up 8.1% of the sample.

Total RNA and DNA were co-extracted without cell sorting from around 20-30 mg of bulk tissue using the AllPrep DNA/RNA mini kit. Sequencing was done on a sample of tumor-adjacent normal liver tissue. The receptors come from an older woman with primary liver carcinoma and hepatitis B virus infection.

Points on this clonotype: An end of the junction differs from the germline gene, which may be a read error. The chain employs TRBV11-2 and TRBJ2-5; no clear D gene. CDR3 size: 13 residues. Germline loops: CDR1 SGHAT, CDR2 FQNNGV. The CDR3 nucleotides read TGTGTCAGCAACTTAAGGCTAGGAGAGACCCAGTACTTC. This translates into CVSNLRLGETQYF. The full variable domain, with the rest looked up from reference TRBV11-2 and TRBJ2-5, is EAGVAQSPRYKIIEKRQSVAFWCNPISGHATLYWYQQILGQGPKLLIQFQNNGVVDDSQLPKDRFSAERLKGVDSTLKIQPAKLEDSAVYLCVSNLRLGETQYFGPGTRLLVL.

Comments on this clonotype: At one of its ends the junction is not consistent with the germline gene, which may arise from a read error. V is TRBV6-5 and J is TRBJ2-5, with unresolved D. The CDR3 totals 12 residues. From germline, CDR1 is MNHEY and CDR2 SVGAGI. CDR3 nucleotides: TGTGTCAGCAATAGCCGTGGTGAGACCCAGTACTTC. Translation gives CVSNSRGETQYF.

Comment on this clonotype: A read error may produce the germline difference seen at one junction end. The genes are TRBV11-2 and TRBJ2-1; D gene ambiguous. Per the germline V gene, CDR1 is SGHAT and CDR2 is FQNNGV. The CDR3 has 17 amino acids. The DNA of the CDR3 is TGTGCCAGCTGCTTTATCCCACTGAGGAGCTCCTGCAATGAGCAGTTCTTC. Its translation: CASCFIPLRSSCNEQFF.

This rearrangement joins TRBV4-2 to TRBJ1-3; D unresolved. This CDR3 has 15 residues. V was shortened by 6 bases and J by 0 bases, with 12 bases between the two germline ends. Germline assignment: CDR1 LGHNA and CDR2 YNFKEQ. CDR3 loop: CASSQDGVSGNTIYF. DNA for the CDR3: TGTGCCAGCAGTCAGGACGGGGTCTCTGGAAACACCATATATTTT.

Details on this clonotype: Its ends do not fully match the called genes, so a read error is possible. The CDR3 region is CARSLGTPNTGELFF. CDR3 sequence (DNA): TGTGCCAGGAGCTTGGGGACCCCGAACACCGGGGAGCTGTTTTTT. The rearrangement uses TRBV5-5 and TRBJ2-2; D may correspond to TRBD1 or TRBD2 (5 bases each). CDR3 length equals 15 residues. Germline loops: CDR1 SGHKS, CDR2 YYEKEE (reference sequence). Supplemented by reference TRBV5-5 and TRBJ2-2, the full variable domain reads DAGVTQSPTHLIKTRGQQVTLRCSPISGHKSVSWYQQVLGQGPQFIFQYYEKEERGRGNFPDRFSARQFPNYSSELNVNALLLGDSALYLCARSLGTPNTGELFFGEGSRLTVL.

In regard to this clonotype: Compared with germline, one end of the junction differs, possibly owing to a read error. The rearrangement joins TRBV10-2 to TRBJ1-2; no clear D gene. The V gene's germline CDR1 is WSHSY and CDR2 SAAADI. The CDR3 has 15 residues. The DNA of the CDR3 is TGTGCCAGCAGTCCCATGGGCAGCCAGAACTATGGCTACACCTTC. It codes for CASSPMGSQNYGYTF.

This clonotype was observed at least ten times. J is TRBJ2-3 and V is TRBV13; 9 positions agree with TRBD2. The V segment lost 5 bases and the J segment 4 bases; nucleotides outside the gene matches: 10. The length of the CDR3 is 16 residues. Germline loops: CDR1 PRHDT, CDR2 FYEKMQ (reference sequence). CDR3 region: CASSPRGSGRADTQYF. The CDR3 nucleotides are TGTGCCAGCAGCCCCCGCGGTAGCGGGAGAGCAGATACGCAGTATTTT.

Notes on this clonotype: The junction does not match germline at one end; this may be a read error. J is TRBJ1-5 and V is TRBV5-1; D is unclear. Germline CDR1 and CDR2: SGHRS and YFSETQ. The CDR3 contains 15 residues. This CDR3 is CTSSSDGRTNQPQHF. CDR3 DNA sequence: TGCACCAGCAGCTCCGACGGGAGGACGAATCAGCCCCAGCATTTT.

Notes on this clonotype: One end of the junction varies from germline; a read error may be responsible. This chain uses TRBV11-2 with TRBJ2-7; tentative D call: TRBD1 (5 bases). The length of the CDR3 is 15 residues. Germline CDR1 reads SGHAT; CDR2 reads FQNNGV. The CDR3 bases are TGTGCCAAAAGCTTAGATACAGGCCCAGGGTACGAGCAGTGCTTC. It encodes CAKSLDTGPGYEQCF.

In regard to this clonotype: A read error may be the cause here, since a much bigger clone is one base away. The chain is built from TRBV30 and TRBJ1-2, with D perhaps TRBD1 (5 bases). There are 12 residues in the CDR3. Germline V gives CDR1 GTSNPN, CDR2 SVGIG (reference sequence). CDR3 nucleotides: TGTGTCTGGAGTGGCAGGGAAAATGACTACACCTTC. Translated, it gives CVWSGRENDYTF.

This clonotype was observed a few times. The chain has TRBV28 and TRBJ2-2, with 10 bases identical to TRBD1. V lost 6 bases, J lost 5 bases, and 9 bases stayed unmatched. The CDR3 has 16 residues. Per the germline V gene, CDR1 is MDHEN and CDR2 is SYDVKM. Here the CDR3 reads CASRNKGQGRTGELFF. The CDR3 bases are TGTGCCAGCAGGAACAAGGGACAGGGGAGAACCGGGGAGCTGTTTTTT.

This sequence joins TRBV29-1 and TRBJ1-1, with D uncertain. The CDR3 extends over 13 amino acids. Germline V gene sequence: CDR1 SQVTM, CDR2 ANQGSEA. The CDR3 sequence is CCFSSILGTEAFF. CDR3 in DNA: TGCTGCTTCTCTTCCATTTTGGGGACTGAAGCTTTCTTT.

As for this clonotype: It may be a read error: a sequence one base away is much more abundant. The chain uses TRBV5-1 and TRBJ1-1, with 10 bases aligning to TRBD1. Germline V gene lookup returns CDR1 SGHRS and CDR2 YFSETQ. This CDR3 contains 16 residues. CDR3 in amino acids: CASSLVGQGVYTEVFF. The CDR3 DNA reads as TGCGCCAGCAGCTTGGTTGGACAGGGGGTGTACACTGAAGTTTTCTTT.

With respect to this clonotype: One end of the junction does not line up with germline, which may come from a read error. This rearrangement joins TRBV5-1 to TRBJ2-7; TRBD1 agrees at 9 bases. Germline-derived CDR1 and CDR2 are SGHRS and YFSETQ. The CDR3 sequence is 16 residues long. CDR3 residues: CVSSLDGQGSAYEQYF. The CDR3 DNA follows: TGTGTCAGCAGCTTGGATGGACAGGGGTCGGCCTACGAGCAGTACTTC.

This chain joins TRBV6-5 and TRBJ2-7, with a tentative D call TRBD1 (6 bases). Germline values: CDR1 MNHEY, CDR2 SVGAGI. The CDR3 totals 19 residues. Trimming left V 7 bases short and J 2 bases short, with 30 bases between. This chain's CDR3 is CASTVLRFDRRTTPYEQYF. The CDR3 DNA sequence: TGTGCCAGCACCGTACTCCGATTCGACAGGAGAACGACCCCCTACGAGCAGTACTTC.

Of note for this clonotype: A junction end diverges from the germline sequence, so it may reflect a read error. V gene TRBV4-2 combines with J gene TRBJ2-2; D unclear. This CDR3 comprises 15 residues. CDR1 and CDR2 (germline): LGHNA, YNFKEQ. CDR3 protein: CTSRQDSQYTGELFF. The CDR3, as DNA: TGTACCAGCAGGCAAGATTCCCAATACACCGGGGAGCTGTTTTTT.